These 12 T cell receptor beta chains were all obtained from the same sample, sequenced in a study of T cell repertoires in cytomegalovirus infection. TCRdb used MiXCR to reprocess the reads, holding one entry per CDR3 protein. The table shows about 110,000 distinct CDR3 sequences, with about 30% occurring only once. The antigens of these receptors remain unknown. Source: CD8+ T cells from cultured PBMCs, taken from culture after CMV antigen stimulation. These receptor sequences come from a human donor in good health (CMV status not recorded). Some clones in this sample may be carry-over from other donors' samples.

The V and J genes are TRBV2 and TRBJ2-5, with 7 nucleotides matching TRBD1. The V gene's germline CDR1 is SNHLY and CDR2 FYNNEI. Losses at the gene ends were 5 bases for V and 4 bases for J; bases not matched to a gene: 13. CDR3 length: 16 amino acids. The CDR3 DNA reads as TGTGCCAGCAGTCCAGACAGGGAAATAAAGGGAGAGACCCAGTACTTC. It specifies CASSPDREIKGETQYF. Drawing the rest from reference TRBV2 and TRBJ2-5, the complete variable domain is EPEVTQTPSHQVTQMGQEVILRCVPISNHLYFYWYRQILGQKVEFLVSFYNNEISEKSEIFDDQFSVERPDGSNFTLKIRSTKLEDSAMYFCASSPDREIKGETQYFGPGTRLLVL.

A remark on this clonotype: With a much larger clone just one base away, this may be a read error. No conserved phenylalanine or tryptophan ends this CDR3, so it is likely a read error. J is TRBJ2-7 and V is TRBV7-2; D not certain. V lost 3 bases and J 3 bases, leaving 9 bases between the germline ends. The CDR3 sequence is 13 residues long. Germline CDR1 and CDR2: SGHTA and FQGNSA. CDR3 bases: TGTGCCAGCAGCTTTAACAGATTCTACGAGCAGTACTCC. Its protein is CASSFNRFYEQYS.

In DNA, the CDR3 is TGTGCCTCCACGGCAGGGGACACCGGGGAGCTGTTTTTT. Translation gives CASTAGDTGELFF. The genes are TRBV2 and TRBJ2-2, with D perhaps TRBD1 (6 bases). CDR3 length equals 13 residues. Germline CDR1 reads SNHLY; CDR2 reads FYNNEI. Trimming removed 11 bases at V and 3 bases at J, with 13 bases between. The complete variable domain, with remaining parts taken from reference TRBV2 and TRBJ2-2, reads EPEVTQTPSHQVTQMGQEVILRCVPISNHLYFYWYRQILGQKVEFLVSFYNNEISEKSEIFDDQFSVERPDGSNFTLKIRSTKLEDSAMYFCASTAGDTGELFFGEGSRLTVL.

This clonotype showed up many times. The chain is built from TRBV6-4 and TRBJ2-1; either TRBD1 or TRBD2 may supply D (5 bases each). Trimming took 7 bases from V and 5 from J, leaving 15 bases between them. Germline-derived CDR1 and CDR2 are MRHNA and SNTAGT. The CDR3 runs 14 residues. This CDR3 reads CASTLWVGHNEQFF. CDR3 bases: TGTGCCAGCACTCTTTGGGTGGGACACAATGAGCAGTTCTTC.

This chain connects TRBV6-5 to TRBJ2-2; the D is unclear. The V and J ends lost 0 bases and 4 bases respectively, with 6 bases between them. CDR1 is MNHEY and CDR2 is SVGAGI in the germline V gene. The CDR3 consists of 14 residues. The CDR3 DNA follows: TGTGCCAGCAGTTACTCCGTCAGCACCGGGGAGCTGTTTTTT. Amino acids: CASSYSVSTGELFF.

V is TRBV12-3 or TRBV12-4 and J is TRBJ2-7; 9 bases fit TRBD1. V lost 7 bases to trimming and J lost 5 bases; unmatched junction nucleotides: 9. The CDR3 is made up of 14 amino acids. CDR3 sequence reads: CASTGDRAYHEQYF. The CDR3 DNA is TGTGCCAGCACCGGGGACAGGGCCTACCACGAGCAGTACTTC.

The V and J genes are TRBV6-5 and TRBJ1-1, with no clear D. Looked up from germline, CDR1 is MNHEY and CDR2 is SVGAGI. The CDR3 contains 13 residues. V was trimmed by 0 bases and J by 5 bases, leaving 7 bases between them. The DNA of the CDR3 is TGTGCCAGCAGTTACTCAGGGTGGACTGAAGCTTTCTTT. The encoded protein is CASSYSGWTEAFF.

The V call is TRBV19, the J call TRBJ2-3, with D possibly TRBD2 on 5 matching bases. CDR3 length: 13 residues. CDR1 LNHDA and CDR2 SQIVND come from the germline V gene (reference sequence). The V end was cut by 3 bases, the J end by 5 bases, with 9 bases between. The chain's CDR3 is CASSIVEGDTQYF. CDR3 DNA: TGTGCCAGTAGTATTGTTGAGGGAGATACGCAGTATTTT.

The chain recombines TRBV7-6 with TRBJ2-3; no reliable D call. CDR1 is SGHVS, CDR2 FNYEAQ, per germline. V lost 5 bases and J lost 0, with 9 bases in between. CDR3 length: 14 residues. CDR3 region: CASSRVGSTDTQYF. CDR3 sequence (DNA): TGTGCCAGCAGCCGGGTGGGGAGCACAGATACGCAGTATTTT.

The chain recombines TRBV15 with TRBJ2-7; perhaps TRBD2 as D (6 bases). Germline lookup yields CDR1 LNHNV and CDR2 YYDKDF (reference sequence). The CDR3 sequence is 13 residues long. Trimming cost V 0 bases and J 7 bases, with 10 bases left between them. Here the CDR3 DNA reads TGTGCCACCAGCAGAGAAGCAGGGAGGGAGCAGTACTTC. Amino acid sequence: CATSREAGREQYF.

This clonotype has ten or more counts. The chain has TRBV7-6 and TRBJ1-4, with 8 bases matching TRBD1. CDR1 and CDR2 from the germline V gene are SGHVS and FNYEAQ. The trim removed 1 base at V and 10 bases at J, leaving 14 bases unmatched. This CDR3 is built from 17 residues. The DNA of the CDR3 is TGTGCCAGCAGCTTAGACGACAGGGGAACAGTCCCAGGAAAACTGTTTTTT. Residues: CASSLDDRGTVPGKLFF.

This clonotype was observed a few times. The DNA of the CDR3 is TGTGCCAGCAGGGCAGGGACGGTAAGCTCCTACGAGCAGTACTTC. Its translation is CASRAGTVSSYEQYF. The V gene is TRBV6-5, the J gene TRBJ2-7; D might be TRBD1 or TRBD2, each matching 5 bases. Germline V gene lookup returns CDR1 MNHEY and CDR2 SVGAGI. This CDR3 is built from 15 residues. Trimming shortened V by 6 bases and J by 0 bases, and 15 bases separated the two germline ends.